Listed below are T cell receptor beta chains from one sample, sequenced in a study of T-cell reconstitution after alpha-beta-depleted transplantation in children. TCRdb re-derived calls from the PCR reads in MiXCR, one entry per CDR3 protein. The sample has around 400,000 distinct CDR3 sequences; around 9.9% are singletons. The source material was PBMCs from the stem cell graft donor, sampled from the stem cell graft. The receptors derive from a human donor who donated a stem cell graft to a child with acute myeloid leukemia. Each CDR3 is given with its conserved first and last residue. The order of the fields is J gene, D gene, clone size, V gene, CDR3 DNA, CDR3 protein. A D gene is named only where the DNA matches it firmly. Size is stated for part of the rows, as once, few or many counts, or as a class when the clone is expanded.

TRBJ1-2 TRBD1 - TRBV12-3/TRBV12-4 TGTGCCAGCAGTTCGCCTGACAGGGGAAATGGCTACACCTTC CASSSPDRGNGYTF
TRBJ2-7 - few TRBV12-3/TRBV12-4 TGTGCCAGCAGTTTCTCGGAGGCCTACGAGCAGTACTTC CASSFSEAYEQYF
TRBJ2-2 - - TRBV20-1 TGCAGTGCTAGACCGTTGGTCAGGAACACCGGGGAGCTGTTTTTT CSARPLVRNTGELFF
TRBJ2-7 - few TRBV6-2/TRBV6-3 TGTGCCAGCAGTCGTATCGGCCTCTACGAGCAGTACTTC CASSRIGLYEQYF
TRBJ2-5 - few TRBV7-8 TGTGCCAGCAGCTTAAGGGTCAGCGAAGAGACCCAGTACTTC CASSLRVSEETQYF
TRBJ1-2 - - TRBV6-5 TGTGCCAGCAGTTACTCTCCCCCGGGCTTACATCCTAACTATGGCTACACCTTC CASSYSPPGLHPNYGYTF
TRBJ2-7 TRBD1 many TRBV5-1 TGCGCCAGCAGCCCAGGGACAGGGGGCAACGAGCAGTACTTC CASSPGTGGNEQYF
TRBJ2-1 TRBD2 - TRBV6-6 TGTGCCAGCGGCGGGGGCTCCTACAATGAGCAGTTCTTC CASGGGSYNEQFF
TRBJ2-3 - many TRBV7-9 TGTGCCAGCAGCTTAGGGGCCTACACAGATACGCAGTATTTT CASSLGAYTDTQYF
TRBJ2-3 TRBD2 - TRBV7-3 TGTGCCAGCAGCGTGGGACTAGCGGGCACAGATACGCAGTATTTT CASSVGLAGTDTQYF
TRBJ1-2 - many TRBV7-3 TGTGCCAGCAGCTTAAGTATGAGGCCTAATGGCTACACCTTC CASSLSMRPNGYTF
TRBJ2-5 - few TRBV5-1 TGCGCCAGCAGCTTGGCCGCCGGGACCCAAGAGACCCAGTACTTC CASSLAAGTQETQYF
TRBJ2-2 TRBD1 - TRBV29-1 TGCAGCGTAACGACAGGGACGAACACCGGGGAGCTGTTTTTT CSVTTGTNTGELFF
TRBJ2-1 - - TRBV20-1 TGCTGTGCTAGAGAGAGAGATCATATAATGGTTTTCAGTGAGCAGTTCTTC CCARERDHIMVFSEQFF
TRBJ2-1 TRBD1 few TRBV20-1 TGCAGTGCTAGAGGTGGCTATACAGGGGCCCAATACAATGAGCAGTTCTTC CSARGGYTGAQYNEQFF
TRBJ1-2 - - TRBV2 TGTGCCAGCAGGTTGCAGGGCCCAGCCACCTTC CASRLQGPATF
TRBJ1-1 - - TRBV20-1 TGCAGTGCTAGAGGAGGCCAGTCAGGCGGGACTGAAGCTTTCTTT CSARGGQSGGTEAFF
TRBJ2-2 TRBD2 few TRBV24-1 TGTGCCACCAGGGACGGGGGGGACACCGGGGAGCTGTTTTTT CATRDGGDTGELFF
TRBJ2-7 TRBD2 few TRBV20-1 TGCAGTGCATTCTCCGGGACTAGCGGGAGGATCAGCTACGAGCAGTACTTC CSAFSGTSGRISYEQYF
TRBJ1-1 - few TRBV15 TGTGCCACCAGCAGAGAAGGGGGTCTGAACACTGAAGCTTTCTTT CATSREGGLNTEAFF
TRBJ1-4 - - TRBV5-1 TGCGCCAGCAGCTTGGGGGTCTCTGGGGAAAAACTGTTTTTT CASSLGVSGEKLFF
TRBJ1-1 - many TRBV20-1 TGCAGTGTGGGGGGGCGCAGGTGGGGGAACACTGAAGCTTTCTTT CSVGGRRWGNTEAFF
TRBJ2-5 TRBD2 - TRBV4-2 TGTGCCAGCAGCCAAGAACTGACTAGCGGGAGTGAGACCCAGTACTTC CASSQELTSGSETQYF
TRBJ1-5 TRBD1 - TRBV12-3/TRBV12-4 TGTGCCAGCACCCCAGGGACAGGGCGAAACAATCAGCCCCAGCATTTT CASTPGTGRNNQPQHF
TRBJ2-3 - - TRBV18 TGTGCCAGCTCACCGGGGTTTGTGGTCTCGGATACGCAGTATTTT CASSPGFVVSDTQYF
TRBJ1-1 - - TRBV5-5 TGTGCCAGCAGCTTGGTTTCAGGGGAGACTGAAGCTTTCTTT CASSLVSGETEAFF
TRBJ2-5 - few TRBV3-1 TGTGCCAGCAGCCAAGGAGGGGGGGCAGGGGAGACCCAGTACTTC CASSQGGGAGETQYF
TRBJ1-2 TRBD1 - TRBV7-8 TGTGCCAGCAGCCCAGGGGGCCCTTATGGCTACACCTTC CASSPGGPYGYTF
TRBJ1-2 TRBD1 - TRBV10-3 TGTGCCATCAGTGAGTCGGGACAGACCTACTTC CAISESGQTYF
TRBJ2-3 - few TRBV20-1 TGCAGTGCTAGGGACCATAAAGACACAGATACGCAGTATTTT CSARDHKDTDTQYF
TRBJ2-1 - - TRBV5-1 TGCGCCAGCAGCCAGTATGGGGACGAGCAGTTCTTC CASSQYGDEQFF
TRBJ2-3 - - TRBV21-1 TGTGCCAGCAGCTTGTGCCCCGGGACTAGCGGGAGGGCGGATCCCACAGATACGCAGTATTTT CASSLCPGTSGRADPTDTQYF
TRBJ2-4 TRBD1 - TRBV20-1 TGCAGTGCTATTAACAGGGGGCGAGACATTCAGTACTTC CSAINRGRDIQYF
TRBJ1-1 - many TRBV4-1 TGCGCCAGCAGCCACCTACAGACAATGAACACTGAAGCTTTCTTT CASSHLQTMNTEAFF
TRBJ2-7 TRBD2 many TRBV10-3 TGTGCCATCAGTGAGTCGAGACTAGCGGGGAATGAGCAGTACTTC CAISESRLAGNEQYF